This TCR beta chain was captured by sequencing in a study of graft-versus-host responses after intestinal transplantation. Whole-study context: The whole recipient group had anti-thymocyte globulin induction followed by tacrolimus and steroids for 2 to 3 years. Findings and caveats of the study: Within the allografts of patients who had graft-donor T cell macrochimerism, graft-versus-host to host-versus-graft clonal ratios were high. Some GvH clones appeared in ileal mucosa or blood before recipient bone marrow. Association was observed between peak circulating GvH clone levels and early post-transplant HvG declines.

Sequencing was performed with immunoSEQ multiplex PCR; in TCRdb, only in-frame clones are kept and a portion is missing. The table lists around 97,000 clones, around 92% of them singletons. V trimming: 1 base; J trimming: 6 bases; junction bases outside the gene matches: 8. CDR1 and CDR2 (germline): LGHNA, YNFKEQ. This CDR3 has 16 residues. In regard to this clone: Its antigen is unidentified.

This clonotype was obtained from a human donor who was the organ donor for an intestinal transplant. This chain links TRBV4-2 with TRBJ2-2; 7 nucleotides match TRBD2. Sequences were derived from unstimulated CD4+ T cells sorted from spleen or lymph node cells, sampled before transplant. Here the CDR3 reads CASSQVAGVSPGELFF. DNA for the CDR3: TGTGCCAGCAGCCAAGTTGCGGGGGTAAGCCCCGGGGAGCTGTTTTTT.